This TCR beta chain was observed in a study of T-cell memory formation after mild COVID-19. The germline V gene encodes CDR1 SGDLS and CDR2 YYNGEE. CDR3 length: 15 amino acids. V gave up 4 bases and J gave up 3 bases, with 17 bases separating them. TCRdb fed the 5' RACE reads into MiXCR, producing one record per CDR3 protein. The sample contains some 65,000 distinct CDR3 sequences, about a sixth of which appear only once. Sequencing was performed on PBMCs or a T cell subset sorted from them (not recorded which). V usage is TRBV9 and J usage is TRBJ2-7; D gene unclear. This TCR derives from an adult woman who had mild COVID-19 (a few samples of this study predate the infection). Cell type and time point are not known. In DNA form, the CDR3 reads TGTGCCAGCAGCACCAACTCCGTCGTGGGCTACGAGCAGTACTTC. Translating gives CASSTNSVVGYEQYF.